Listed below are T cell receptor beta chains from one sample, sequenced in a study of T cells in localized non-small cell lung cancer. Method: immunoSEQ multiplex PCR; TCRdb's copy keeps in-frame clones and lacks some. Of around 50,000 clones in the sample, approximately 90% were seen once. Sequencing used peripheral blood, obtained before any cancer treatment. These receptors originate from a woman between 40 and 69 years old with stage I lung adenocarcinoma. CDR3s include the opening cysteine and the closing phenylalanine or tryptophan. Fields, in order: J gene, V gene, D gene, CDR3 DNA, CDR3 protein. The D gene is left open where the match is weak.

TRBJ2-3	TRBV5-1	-	TGCGCCAGCGGGTCTTTGGTCCCGGATACGCAGTATTTT	CASGSLVPDTQYF
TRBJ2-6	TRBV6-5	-	TGTGCCAGCAGTTCGACTGGGGCCAACGTCCTGACTTTC	CASSSTGANVLTF
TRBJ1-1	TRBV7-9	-	TGTGCCAGCAGCAGCCGGGGGAACACTGAAGCTTTCTTT	CASSSRGNTEAFF
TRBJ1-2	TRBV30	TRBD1	TGTGCCTGGGACAGGGAGTATGGCTACACCTTC	CAWDREYGYTF
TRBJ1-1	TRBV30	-	TGTGCCTGGACCCGGGATGTGGACACTGGAGCTTTCTTT	CAWTRDVDTGAFF
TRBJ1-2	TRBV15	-	TGTGCCACCAGCAGAGATCTCTCCGCCGACTATGGCTACACCTTC	CATSRDLSADYGYTF
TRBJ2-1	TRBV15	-	TGTGCCACCAGTGCTCCGCGACTCGTACAGAACTACAATGAGCAGTTCTTC	CATSAPRLVQNYNEQFF
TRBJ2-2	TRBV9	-	TGTGCCAGCAGCGTAGGTCACGAGTATACCGGGGAGCTGTTTTTT	CASSVGHEYTGELFF
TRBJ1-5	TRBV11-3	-	TGTGCCAGCAGCTTAGGTGACGTGAATCAGCCCCAGCATTTT	CASSLGDVNQPQHF
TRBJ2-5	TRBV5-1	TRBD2	TGCGTCAGCAGCTTGAGCGGGGGGGCCTTCGAGACCCAGTACTTC	CVSSLSGGAFETQYF
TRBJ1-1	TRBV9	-	TGTGCCAGCAGCGTAGATCTGTCCGCTGAAGCTTTCTTT	CASSVDLSAEAFF
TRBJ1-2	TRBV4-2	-	TGTGCCAGCAGCCAGCCCCCTCTCCCCTATGGCTACACCTTC	CASSQPPLPYGYTF
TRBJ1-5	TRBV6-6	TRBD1	TGTGCCAGCAGCGCAGGGACAGGAAATCAGCCCCAGCATTTT	CASSAGTGNQPQHF
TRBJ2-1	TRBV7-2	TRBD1	TGTGCCAGCAGGTGGAAAGGGGGCGCGTATGGCAATGAGCAGTTCTTC	CASRWKGGAYGNEQFF
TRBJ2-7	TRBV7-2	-	TGTGCCAGCAGCCCCATCAAGGGAGAGCAGTACTTC	CASSPIKGEQYF
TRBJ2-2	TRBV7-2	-	TGTGCCAGCAGCTTAGGAATGAGCGGGGAGCTGTTTTTT	CASSLGMSGELFF
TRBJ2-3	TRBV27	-	TGTGCCAGCAGTACGCCCCGGGACCGCGGCACAGATACGCAGTATTTT	CASSTPRDRGTDTQYF
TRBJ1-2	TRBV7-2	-	TGTGCCAGCAGCATGACAGGCGCTCTCTATGGCTACACCTTC	CASSMTGALYGYTF